What follows are 3 T cell receptor beta chains derived from one specimen sequenced in a study of Graves' ophthalmopathy and Graves' hyperthyroidism. RNA transcripts served as template for amplifying TCR beta CDR3 sequences. HTBI primers were used in a first-round RT-PCR, which preceded a second-round multiplex PCR. TCRdb reprocessed the multiplex PCR reads with MiXCR, giving one entry per CDR3 protein. Here the sample spans some 520,000 distinct CDR3 sequences, approximately 15% being singletons. The sequenced sample consisted of blood. The receptors originated from a woman aged 25 to 39 with Graves' ophthalmopathy.

This clonotype has ten or more counts. The chain couples TRBV6-1 to TRBJ1-6; 7 bases fit TRBD1. V shed 4 bases and J 6 bases; nucleotides not matched to a gene: 12. The CDR3 runs 17 residues. Germline assignment: CDR1 MNHNS and CDR2 SASEGT. The CDR3 sequence: CASSVRGWGTVNSPLHF. Written as DNA, the CDR3 is TGTGCCAGCAGTGTCCGGGGGTGGGGGACAGTTAATTCACCCCTCCACTTT.

The table lists this clonotype with a few counts. The V call is TRBV30, the J call TRBJ1-5; the D gene is possibly TRBD1 (5 bases). The length of the CDR3 is 14 residues. Germline CDR1 reads GTSNPN; CDR2 reads SVGIG (reference sequence). V dropped 1 base and J dropped 7 bases, with 14 bases sitting between them. The CDR3 region is CAWSAGGSGQPQHF. CDR3 in DNA: TGTGCCTGGAGTGCCGGGGGGTCCGGGCAGCCCCAGCATTTT.

This clonotype appeared many times. The chain couples TRBV29-1 to TRBJ2-7, with TRBD2 matching over 7 bases. This CDR3 is 13 amino acids long. Germline lookup yields CDR1 SQVTM and CDR2 ANQGSEA. V dropped 5 bases and J dropped 3; count of bases not matched to a gene: 7. CDR3 amino acids: CSVLASGNYEQYF. The CDR3 DNA reads as TGCAGCGTTCTGGCTAGCGGTAACTACGAGCAGTACTTC.